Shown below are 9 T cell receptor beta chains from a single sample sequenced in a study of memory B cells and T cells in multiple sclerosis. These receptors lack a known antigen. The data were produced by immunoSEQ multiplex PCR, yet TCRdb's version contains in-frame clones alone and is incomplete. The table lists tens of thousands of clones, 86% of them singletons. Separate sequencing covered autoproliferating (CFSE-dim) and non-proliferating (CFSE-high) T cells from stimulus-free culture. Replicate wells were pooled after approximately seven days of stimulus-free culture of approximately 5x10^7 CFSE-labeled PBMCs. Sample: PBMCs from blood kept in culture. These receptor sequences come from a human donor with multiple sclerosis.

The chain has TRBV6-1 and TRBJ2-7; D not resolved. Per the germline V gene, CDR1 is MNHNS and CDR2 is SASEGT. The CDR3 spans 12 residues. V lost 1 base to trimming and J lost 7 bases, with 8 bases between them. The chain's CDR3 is CASSEGFREQYF. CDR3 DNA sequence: TGTGCCAGCAGTGAAGGGTTCCGGGAGCAGTACTTC.

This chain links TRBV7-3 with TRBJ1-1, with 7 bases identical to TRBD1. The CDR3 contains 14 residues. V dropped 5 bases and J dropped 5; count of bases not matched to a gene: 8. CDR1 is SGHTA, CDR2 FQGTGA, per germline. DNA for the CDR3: TGTGCCAGCAGCAGACAGGGTTCCAAAACTGAAGCTTTCTTT. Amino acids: CASSRQGSKTEAFF.

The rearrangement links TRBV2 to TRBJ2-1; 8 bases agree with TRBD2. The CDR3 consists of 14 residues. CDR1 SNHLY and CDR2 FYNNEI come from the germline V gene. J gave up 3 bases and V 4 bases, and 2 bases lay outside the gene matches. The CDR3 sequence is CASSGGGSYNEQFF. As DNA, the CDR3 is TGTGCCAGCAGTGGCGGGGGGAGCTACAATGAGCAGTTCTTC.

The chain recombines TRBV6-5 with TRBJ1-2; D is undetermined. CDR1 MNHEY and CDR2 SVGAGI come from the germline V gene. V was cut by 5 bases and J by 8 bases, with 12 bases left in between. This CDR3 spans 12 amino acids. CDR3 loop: CASSTTVSGYTF. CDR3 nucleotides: TGTGCCAGCAGTACGACCGTATCCGGCTACACCTTC.

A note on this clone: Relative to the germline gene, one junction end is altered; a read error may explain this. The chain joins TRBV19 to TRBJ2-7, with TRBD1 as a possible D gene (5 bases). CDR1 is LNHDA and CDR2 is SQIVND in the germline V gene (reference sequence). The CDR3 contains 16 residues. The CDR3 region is CASSIGGQIVSHEQYF. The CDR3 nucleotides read TGTGCCAGTAGTATAGGTGGACAAATAGTCTCCCACGAGCAGTACTTC.

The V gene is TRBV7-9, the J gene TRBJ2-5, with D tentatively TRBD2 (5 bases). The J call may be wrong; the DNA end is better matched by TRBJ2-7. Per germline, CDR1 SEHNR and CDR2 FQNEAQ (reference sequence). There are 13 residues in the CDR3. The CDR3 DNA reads TGTGCCAGCAGCTTAGAGGCCGGGGACGAGCAGTACTTC. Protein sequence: CASSLEAGDEQYF.

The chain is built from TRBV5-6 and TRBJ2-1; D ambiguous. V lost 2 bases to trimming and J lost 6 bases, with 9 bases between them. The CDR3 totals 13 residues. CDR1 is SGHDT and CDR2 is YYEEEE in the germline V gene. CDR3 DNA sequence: TGTGCCAGCAGCTTTGAGTCGGTCAATGAGCAGTTCTTC. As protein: CASSFESVNEQFF.

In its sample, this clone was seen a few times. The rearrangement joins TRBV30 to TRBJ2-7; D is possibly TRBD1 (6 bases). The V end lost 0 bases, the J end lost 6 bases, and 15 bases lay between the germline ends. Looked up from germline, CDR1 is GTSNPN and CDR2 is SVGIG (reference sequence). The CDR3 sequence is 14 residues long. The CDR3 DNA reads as TGTGCCTGGAGTGTTAACCTTCAGGGGTCCGAGCAGTACTTC. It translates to CAWSVNLQGSEQYF.

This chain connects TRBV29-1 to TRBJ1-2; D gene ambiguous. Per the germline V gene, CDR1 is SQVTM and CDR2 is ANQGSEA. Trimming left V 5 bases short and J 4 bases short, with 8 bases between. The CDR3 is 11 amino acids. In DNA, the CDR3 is TGCAGCGTTAAGGGTACCTATGGCTACACCTTC. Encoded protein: CSVKGTYGYTF.